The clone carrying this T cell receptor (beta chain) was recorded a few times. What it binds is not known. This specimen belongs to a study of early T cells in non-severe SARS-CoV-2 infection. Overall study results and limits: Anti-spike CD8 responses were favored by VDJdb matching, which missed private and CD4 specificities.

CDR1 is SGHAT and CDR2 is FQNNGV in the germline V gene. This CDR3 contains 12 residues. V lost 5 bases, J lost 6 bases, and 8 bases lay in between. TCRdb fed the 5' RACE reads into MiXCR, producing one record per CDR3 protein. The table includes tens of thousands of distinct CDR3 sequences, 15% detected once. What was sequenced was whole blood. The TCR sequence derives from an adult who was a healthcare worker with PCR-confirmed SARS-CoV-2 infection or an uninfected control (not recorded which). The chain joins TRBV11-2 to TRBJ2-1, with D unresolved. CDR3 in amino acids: CASSPSGNEQFF. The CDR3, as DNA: TGTGCCAGCAGCCCCAGTGGCAATGAGCAGTTCTTC.